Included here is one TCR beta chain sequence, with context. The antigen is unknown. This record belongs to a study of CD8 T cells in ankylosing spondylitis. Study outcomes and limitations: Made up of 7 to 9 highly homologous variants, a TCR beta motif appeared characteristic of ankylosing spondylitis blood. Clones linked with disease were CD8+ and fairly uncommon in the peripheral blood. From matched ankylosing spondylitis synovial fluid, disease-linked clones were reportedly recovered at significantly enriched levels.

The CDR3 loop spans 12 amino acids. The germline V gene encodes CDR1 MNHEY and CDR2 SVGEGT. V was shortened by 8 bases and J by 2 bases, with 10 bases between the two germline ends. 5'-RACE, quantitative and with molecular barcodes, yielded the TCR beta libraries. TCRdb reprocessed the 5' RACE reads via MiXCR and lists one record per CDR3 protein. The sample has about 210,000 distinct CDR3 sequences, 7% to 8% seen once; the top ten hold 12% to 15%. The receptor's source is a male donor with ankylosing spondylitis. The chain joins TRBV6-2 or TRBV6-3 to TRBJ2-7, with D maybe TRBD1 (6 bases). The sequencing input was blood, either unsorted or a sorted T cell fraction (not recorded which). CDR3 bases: TGTGCCAGCCGGGACACCCCCTACGAGCAGTACTTC. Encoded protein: CASRDTPYEQYF.